The 29 T cell receptor beta chains reported below all come from one sample, sequenced in a study of technical replicates of blood from a few donors. Clones were read by immunoSEQ multiplex PCR, and TCRdb kept only the in-frame ones, dropping some. The data hold tens of thousands of clones, with approximately 89% observed a single time. Material for sequencing was T cells isolated from PBMCs. The source of these receptors is a human donor in good health.

The chain combines TRBV11-2 with TRBJ2-1; 8 bases align to TRBD2. J lost 5 bases, V lost 3 bases, and 12 bases had no gene match. Germline CDR1 reads SGHAT; CDR2 reads FQNNGV. The CDR3 loop spans 17 amino acids. This CDR3 reads CASSFTSLAEINNEQFF. CDR3 sequence (DNA): TGTGCCAGCAGCTTCACGTCACTAGCGGAGATTAACAATGAGCAGTTCTTC. Together with reference TRBV11-2 and TRBJ2-1, the CDR3 gives the full variable domain: EAGVAQSPRYKIIEKRQSVAFWCNPISGHATLYWYQQILGQGPKLLIQFQNNGVVDDSQLPKDRFSAERLKGVDSTLKIQPAKLEDSAVYLCASSFTSLAEINNEQFFGPGTRLTVL.

The chain recombines TRBV11-2 with TRBJ2-1; no reliable D call. CDR3 length: 19 amino acids. Germline V CDR1 and CDR2: SGHAT, FQNNGV. V gave up 4 bases and J gave up 0 bases, with 22 bases separating them. The CDR3 sequence: CASSSIHHGSPSSYNEQFF. For the CDR3, the DNA is TGTGCCAGCAGCTCCATCCATCATGGTTCACCCAGCTCCTACAATGAGCAGTTCTTC.

The rearrangement joins TRBV27 to TRBJ1-2; 7 bases map to TRBD1. The CDR3 length is 14 residues. The V segment lost 2 bases and the J segment 4 bases; nucleotides outside the gene matches: 4. Germline V gene lookup returns CDR1 MNHEY and CDR2 SMNVEV (reference sequence). The CDR3 nucleotides are TGTGCCAGCAGTTTAAGTCAGGGGGTCTATGGCTACACCTTC. Amino acids: CASSLSQGVYGYTF.

This sequence joins TRBV6-5 and TRBJ1-4; 7 bases map to TRBD1. CDR1 MNHEY and CDR2 SVGAGI come from the germline V gene. CDR3 length: 14 amino acids. V lost 6 bases and J lost 8; bases outside the gene matches: 9. CDR3: CASRLRGIGEKLFF. The CDR3 DNA sequence: TGTGCCAGCAGACTCAGGGGGATAGGGGAAAAACTGTTTTTT.

This clone was detected once. The chain couples TRBV29-1 to TRBJ1-5; 7 bases align to TRBD1. This CDR3 has 14 residues. CDR1 SQVTM and CDR2 ANQGSEA come from the germline V gene. Trimming at V came to 5 bases and at J to 1 base, leaving 5 bases not matched to a gene. The DNA for the CDR3 is TGCAGCGTTTCACAGGGGATAAGCAATCAGCCCCAGCATTTT. Translating gives CSVSQGISNQPQHF.

The chain is built from TRBV20-1 and TRBJ2-1; D not resolved. This CDR3 contains 10 residues. V shed 3 bases and J shed 7 bases, with 4 bases lying between them. Per the germline V gene, CDR1 is DFQATT and CDR2 is SNEGSKA (reference sequence). This chain's CDR3 is CSASQNEQFF. The CDR3 coding sequence is TGCAGTGCTAGCCAAAATGAGCAGTTCTTC.

The chain has TRBV6-5 and TRBJ1-4; D uncertain. Trimming took off 4 bases at V and 0 bases at J, with 9 bases between the two ends. CDR3 length: 15 amino acids. Germline values: CDR1 MNHEY, CDR2 SVGAGI. CDR3 sequence: CASSFRVATNEKLFF. As DNA, the CDR3 is TGTGCCAGCAGTTTTCGGGTTGCAACTAATGAAAAACTGTTTTTT.

The rearrangement uses TRBV28 and TRBJ2-7; a weak D match, TRBD1 (5 bases). The germline V gene encodes CDR1 MDHEN and CDR2 SYDVKM. The CDR3 sequence is 14 residues long. Trimming left V 8 bases short and J 3 bases short, with 17 bases between. The DNA for the CDR3 is TGTGCCAGCCGTGGGCCCAGGGTCTACTACGAGCAGTACTTC. The encoded protein is CASRGPRVYYEQYF.

CDR3 coding DNA: TGTGCCAGCAGCGTTTCCGGGACTAGCGCTTACAATGAGCAGTTCTTC. Amino acids: CASSVSGTSAYNEQFF. V usage is TRBV9 and J usage is TRBJ2-1; 10 bases are a match to TRBD2. This CDR3 region has 16 residues. V gave up 2 bases and J gave up 4 bases; unmatched junction bases: 6. Per the germline V gene, CDR1 is SGDLS and CDR2 is YYNGEE.

The chain uses TRBV7-6 and TRBJ2-7, with a possible D match to TRBD2 (5 bases). V lost 4 bases and J 3 bases, leaving 16 bases between the germline ends. The germline V gene encodes CDR1 SGHVS and CDR2 FNYEAQ. The CDR3 has 15 residues. The CDR3, as DNA: TGTGCCAGCAGCTCAAAGACGGGATTTGGCTACGAGCAGTACTTC. As protein: CASSSKTGFGYEQYF.

In its sample, this clone was seen a few times. This chain connects TRBV7-3 to TRBJ1-1; TRBD1 is a possible D gene (5 bases). The germline gives CDR1 SGHTA, CDR2 FQGTGA. Deletions cut 5 bases from V and 1 base from J, with 11 bases between. This CDR3 is 14 amino acids long. CDR3 residues: CASSPQGPNTEAFF. Here the CDR3 DNA reads TGTGCCAGCAGCCCCCAGGGTCCGAACACTGAAGCTTTCTTT.

This chain joins TRBV28 and TRBJ2-1; 8 bases agree with TRBD2. CDR3 size: 15 residues. Losses at the gene ends were 5 bases for V and 4 bases for J; bases not matched to a gene: 7. Per the germline V gene, CDR1 is MDHEN and CDR2 is SYDVKM. The CDR3 sequence: CASSDPGLEYNEQFF. In nucleotides, the CDR3 is TGTGCCAGCAGTGACCCGGGACTAGAGTACAATGAGCAGTTCTTC.

This clone has only a few counts. The J gene is TRBJ2-2, the V gene TRBV19, with 8 nucleotides matching TRBD2. Germline CDR1 and CDR2: LNHDA and SQIVND (reference sequence). The ends lost 10 bases at V and 2 bases at J; junction bases unmatched: 3. This CDR3 is built from 13 residues. CDR3 bases: TGTGCCACCAGGACTAGCAACACCGGGGAGCTGTTTTTT. The encoded protein is CATRTSNTGELFF.

V gene TRBV7-2 combines with J gene TRBJ2-5, with D possibly matching TRBD2 (5 bases). The CDR3 covers 17 residues. CDR1 is SGHTA and CDR2 is FQGNSA in the germline V gene. Trimming cost V 5 bases and J 2 bases, with 21 bases left between them. In nucleotides, the CDR3 is TGTGCCAGCAGCCCACGGGGTTTAGGACGTAGTCAAGAGACCCAGTACTTC. As protein: CASSPRGLGRSQETQYF.

The rearrangement links TRBV11-2 to TRBJ1-3; 10 nucleotides agree with TRBD1. V gave up 0 bases and J gave up 6 bases; unmatched junction bases: 2. The CDR3 is 15 amino acids. Germline V gene sequence: CDR1 SGHAT, CDR2 FQNNGV. The CDR3 protein is CASSLDDRGQNTIYF. CDR3 coding DNA: TGTGCCAGCAGCTTAGACGACAGGGGGCAAAACACCATATATTTT. The entire variable domain, with the rest obtained from reference TRBV11-2 and TRBJ1-3, is as follows: EAGVAQSPRYKIIEKRQSVAFWCNPISGHATLYWYQQILGQGPKLLIQFQNNGVVDDSQLPKDRFSAERLKGVDSTLKIQPAKLEDSAVYLCASSLDDRGQNTIYFGEGSWLTVV.

This clone has just one count. The rearrangement links TRBV5-5 to TRBJ1-4; TRBD1 is a possible D gene (5 bases). Between the trimmed V and J ends, which lost 0 bases and 4 bases, there was a span of 7 bases. The CDR3 has 14 residues. Germline loops: CDR1 SGHKS, CDR2 YYEKEE (reference sequence). The DNA of the CDR3 is TGTGCCAGCAGCTTGGCGGGGGTTAATGAAAAACTGTTTTTT. Its translation: CASSLAGVNEKLFF.

This clone showed up just a few times. V is TRBV4-1 and J is TRBJ1-5; 7 bases are shared with TRBD1. Germline trimming cut 4 bases from V and 15 bases from J; bases unmatched to any gene: 9. The CDR3 has 12 residues. The V gene's germline CDR1 is MGHRA and CDR2 YSYEKL. CDR3 nucleotides: TGCGCCAGCAGCCCCACAGGGGCAGCGCTGCATTTT. It specifies CASSPTGAALHF.

The chain carries TRBV5-1 and TRBJ2-7, with D unclear. V lost 6 bases and J 2 bases, leaving 15 bases between the germline ends. CDR3 length: 14 residues. Germline CDR1 is SGHRS and CDR2 is YFSETQ. In nucleotides, the CDR3 is TGCGCCAGCAATACTCGCCCGGGTGCCTACGAGCAGTACTTC. It translates to CASNTRPGAYEQYF.

This clone was recorded a few times. The chain recombines TRBV5-6 with TRBJ1-1, with no clear D. Germline-derived CDR1 and CDR2 are SGHDT and YYEEEE. The germline V and J ends were trimmed by 0 bases and 3 bases, with 3 bases remaining between them. CDR3 length: 12 residues. CDR3 in amino acids: CASSLGDTEAFF. The CDR3 DNA follows: TGTGCCAGCAGCTTGGGCGACACTGAAGCTTTCTTT.

CDR3 protein: CASSATTGGARGYTF. In nucleotides, the CDR3 is TGTGCCAGCAGTGCGACGACAGGGGGCGCGAGGGGCTACACCTTC. This rearrangement joins TRBV28 to TRBJ1-2; 10 nucleotides line up with TRBD1. V dropped 5 bases and J dropped 8; count of bases not matched to a gene: 11. This CDR3 has 15 amino acids. Germline loops: CDR1 MDHEN, CDR2 SYDVKM.

This chain connects TRBV7-2 to TRBJ2-7; 13 bases are a match to TRBD2. The germline gives CDR1 SGHTA, CDR2 FQGNSA. The CDR3 contains 16 residues. Trimming removed 0 bases from V and 3 bases from J; junction bases left unmatched: 2. The CDR3 coding sequence is TGTGCCAGCAGCTTAGCGCGGACTAGCGGGAGCTACGAGCAGTACTTC. This encodes CASSLARTSGSYEQYF.

The V and J genes are TRBV13 and TRBJ2-7, with D possibly being TRBD1 (6 bases). The CDR3 loop spans 14 amino acids. CDR1 PRHDT and CDR2 FYEKMQ come from the germline V gene (reference sequence). Trimming removed 5 bases at V and 2 bases at J, with 13 bases between. The CDR3 sequence is CASSQSPGAYEQYF. In nucleotides, the CDR3 is TGTGCCAGCAGCCAAAGCCCAGGGGCCTACGAGCAGTACTTC.

This chain links TRBV6-5 with TRBJ2-7; possibly TRBD2 for D (5 bases). This CDR3 is built from 12 residues. The germline gives CDR1 MNHEY, CDR2 SVGAGI. Trimming removed 6 bases from V and 6 bases from J, with 12 bases in between. The chain's CDR3 is CASSLRGSEQYF. DNA for the CDR3: TGTGCCAGCAGCCTCCGGGGTTCCGAGCAGTACTTC.

This sequence joins TRBV13 and TRBJ2-2; 9 nucleotides align to TRBD2. V was clipped by 5 bases and J by 1 base; unmatched bases: 8. Per germline, CDR1 PRHDT and CDR2 FYEKMQ (reference sequence). CDR3 size: 17 residues. CDR3 in amino acids: CASSPLLAGQNTGELFF. CDR3 coding DNA: TGTGCCAGCAGCCCCCTTCTAGCGGGACAGAACACCGGGGAGCTGTTTTTT.

The rearrangement uses TRBV6-1 and TRBJ2-7; 7 nucleotides align to TRBD1. V shed 2 bases and J 4 bases; nucleotides not matched to a gene: 5. Germline values: CDR1 MNHNS, CDR2 SASEGT. The CDR3 contains 14 residues. CDR3: CASSERDRVYEQYF. The CDR3 DNA is TGTGCCAGCAGTGAAAGAGACAGGGTTTACGAGCAGTACTTC.

Written as DNA, the CDR3 is TGTGCCAGTAGCCGTCGCGGGGACAATGAGCAGTTCTTC. It specifies CASSRRGDNEQFF. The V gene is TRBV19, the J gene TRBJ2-1, with a tentative D call TRBD2 (6 bases). The CDR3 has 13 residues. Germline values: CDR1 LNHDA, CDR2 SQIVND (reference sequence). Trimming stripped 6 bases from V and 5 bases from J, with 11 bases between.

The chain has TRBV6-1 and TRBJ2-7; 11 bases fit TRBD2. Germline lookup yields CDR1 MNHNS and CDR2 SASEGT. The CDR3 contains 13 residues. The V segment lost 6 bases and the J segment 2 bases; nucleotides outside the gene matches: 0. The CDR3 sequence is CASRLAGAYEQYF. CDR3 nucleotide sequence: TGTGCCAGCAGACTAGCGGGAGCCTACGAGCAGTACTTC.

In this sample, this clone turned up a few times. The chain employs TRBV5-6 and TRBJ1-4; the D is unclear. The CDR3 contains 14 residues. Trimming removed 2 bases at V and 6 bases at J, with 11 bases between. Germline CDR1 reads SGHDT; CDR2 reads YYEEEE. CDR3 sequence (DNA): TGTGCCAGCAGCTTAGAAGGACTTGATGAAAAACTGTTTTTT. Translated, it gives CASSLEGLDEKLFF.

V is TRBV4-2 and J is TRBJ1-3; TRBD1 is a possible D gene (6 bases). Germline V gives CDR1 LGHNA, CDR2 YNFKEQ. CDR3 length: 16 amino acids. V was shortened by 0 bases and J by 4 bases, with 13 bases between the two germline ends. The CDR3 loop reads CASSQDSTGNGNTIYF. As DNA, the CDR3 is TGTGCCAGCAGCCAAGATTCGACAGGCAACGGAAACACCATATATTTT.